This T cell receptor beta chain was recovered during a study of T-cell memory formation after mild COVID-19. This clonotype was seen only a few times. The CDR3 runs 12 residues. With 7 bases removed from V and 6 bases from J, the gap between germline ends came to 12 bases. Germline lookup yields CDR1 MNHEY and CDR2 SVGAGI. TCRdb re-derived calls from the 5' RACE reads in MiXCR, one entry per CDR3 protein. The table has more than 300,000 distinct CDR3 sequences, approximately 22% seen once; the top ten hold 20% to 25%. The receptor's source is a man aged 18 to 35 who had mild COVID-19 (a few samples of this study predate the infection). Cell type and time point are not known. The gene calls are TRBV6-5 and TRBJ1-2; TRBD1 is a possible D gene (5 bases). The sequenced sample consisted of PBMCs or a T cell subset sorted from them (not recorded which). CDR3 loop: CASKTGHDGYTF. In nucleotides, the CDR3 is TGTGCCAGCAAAACAGGACATGATGGCTACACCTTC.